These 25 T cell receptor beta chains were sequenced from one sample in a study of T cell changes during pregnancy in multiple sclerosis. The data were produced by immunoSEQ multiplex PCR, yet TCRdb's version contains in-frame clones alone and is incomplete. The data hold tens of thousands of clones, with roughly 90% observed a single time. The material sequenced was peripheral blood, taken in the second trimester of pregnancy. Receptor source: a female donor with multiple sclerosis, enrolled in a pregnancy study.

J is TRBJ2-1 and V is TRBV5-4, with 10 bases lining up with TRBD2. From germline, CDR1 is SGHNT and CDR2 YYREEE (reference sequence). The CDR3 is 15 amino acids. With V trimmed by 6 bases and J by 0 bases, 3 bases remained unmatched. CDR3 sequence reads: CASTLAGDSYNEQFF. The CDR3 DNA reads TGTGCCAGCACCCTAGCGGGAGACTCCTACAATGAGCAGTTCTTC.

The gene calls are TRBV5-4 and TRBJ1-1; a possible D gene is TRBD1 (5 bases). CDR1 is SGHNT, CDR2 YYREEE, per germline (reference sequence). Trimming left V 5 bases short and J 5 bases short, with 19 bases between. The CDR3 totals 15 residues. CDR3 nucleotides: TGTGCCAGCAGTCCAGGCCCTGAGGGGAGGACTGAAGCTTTCTTT. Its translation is CASSPGPEGRTEAFF. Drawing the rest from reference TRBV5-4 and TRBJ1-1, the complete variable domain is ETGVTQSPTHLIKTRGQQVTLRCSSQSGHNTVSWYQQALGQGPQFIFQYYREEENGRGNFPPRFSGLQFPNYSSELNVNALELDDSALYLCASSPGPEGRTEAFFGQGTRLTVV.

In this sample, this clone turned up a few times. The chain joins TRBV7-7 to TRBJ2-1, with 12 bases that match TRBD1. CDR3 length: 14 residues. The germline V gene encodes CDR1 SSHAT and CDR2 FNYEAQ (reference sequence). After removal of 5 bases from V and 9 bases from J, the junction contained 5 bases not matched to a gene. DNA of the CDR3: TGTGCCAGCAGCGGAGGGACAGGGGGCGGTGAGCAGTTCTTC. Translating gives CASSGGTGGGEQFF.

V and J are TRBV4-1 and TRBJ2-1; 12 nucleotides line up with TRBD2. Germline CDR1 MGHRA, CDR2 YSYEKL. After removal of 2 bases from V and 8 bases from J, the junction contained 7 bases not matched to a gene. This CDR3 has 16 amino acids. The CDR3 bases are TGCGCCAGCAGCCAACGATCTAGCGGGAGGGCCGATGAGCAGTTCTTC. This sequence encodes CASSQRSSGRADEQFF.

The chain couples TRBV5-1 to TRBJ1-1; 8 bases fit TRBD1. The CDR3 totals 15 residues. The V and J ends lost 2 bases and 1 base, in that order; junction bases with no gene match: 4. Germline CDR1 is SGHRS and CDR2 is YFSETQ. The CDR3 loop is CASSLRTGKNTEAFF. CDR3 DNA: TGCGCCAGCAGCTTAAGGACAGGGAAGAACACTGAAGCTTTCTTT.

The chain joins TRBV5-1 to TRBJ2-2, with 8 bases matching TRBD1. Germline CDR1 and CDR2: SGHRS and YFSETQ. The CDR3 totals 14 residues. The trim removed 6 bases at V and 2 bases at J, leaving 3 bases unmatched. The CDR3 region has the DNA TGCGCCAGCACACAGGGGGGTAACACCGGGGAGCTGTTTTTT. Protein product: CASTQGGNTGELFF.

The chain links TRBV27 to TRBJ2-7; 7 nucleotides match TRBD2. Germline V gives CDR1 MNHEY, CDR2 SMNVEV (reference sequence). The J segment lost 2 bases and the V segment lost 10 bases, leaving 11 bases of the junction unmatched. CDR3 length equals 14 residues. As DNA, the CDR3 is TGTGCCACCAACCCTAGCGGCCCAACCTACGAGCAGTACTTC. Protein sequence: CATNPSGPTYEQYF.

This CDR3 is CASGLVRAGATPEAFF. As DNA, the CDR3 is TGTGCTAGTGGTTTGGTACGGGCAGGGGCTACCCCTGAAGCTTTCTTT. This sequence joins TRBV12-5 and TRBJ1-1; the D gene is possibly TRBD1 (6 bases). The V and J ends lost 0 bases and 6 bases respectively, with 17 bases between them. Germline CDR1 LGHNT, CDR2 FRNRAP. The CDR3 is made up of 16 amino acids.

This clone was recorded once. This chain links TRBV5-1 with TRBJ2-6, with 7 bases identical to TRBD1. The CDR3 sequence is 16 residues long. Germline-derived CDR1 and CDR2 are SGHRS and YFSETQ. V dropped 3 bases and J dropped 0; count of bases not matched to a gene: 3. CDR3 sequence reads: CASSSGQFSGANVLTF. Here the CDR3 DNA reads TGCGCCAGCAGCTCGGGACAGTTCTCTGGGGCCAACGTCCTGACTTTC. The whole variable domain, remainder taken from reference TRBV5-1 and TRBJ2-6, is KAGVTQTPRYLIKTRGQQVTLSCSPISGHRSVSWYQQTPGQGLQFLFEYFSETQRNKGNFPGRFSGRQFSNSRSEMNVSTLELGDSALYLCASSSGQFSGANVLTFGAGSRLTVL.

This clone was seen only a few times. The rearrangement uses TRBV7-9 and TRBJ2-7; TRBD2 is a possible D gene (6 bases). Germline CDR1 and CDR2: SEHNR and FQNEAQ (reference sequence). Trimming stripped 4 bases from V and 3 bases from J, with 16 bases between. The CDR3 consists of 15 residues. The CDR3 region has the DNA TGTGCCAGCAGCTATCGGATAGCGGCGGACTACGAGCAGTACTTC. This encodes CASSYRIAADYEQYF. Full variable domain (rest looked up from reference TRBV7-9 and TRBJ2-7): DTGVSQNPRHKITKRGQNVTFRCDPISEHNRLYWYRQTLGQGPEFLTYFQNEAQLEKSRLLSDRFSAERPKGSFSTLEIQRTEQGDSAMYLCASSYRIAADYEQYFGPGTRLTVT.

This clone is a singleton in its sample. The CDR3 is CTQDKGTEAFF. The CDR3 nucleotides are TGTACTCAGGACAAAGGGACTGAAGCTTTCTTT. This rearrangement joins TRBV6-5 to TRBJ1-1; D is possibly TRBD1 (5 bases). The CDR3 is 11 residues long. Germline V gene sequence: CDR1 MNHEY, CDR2 SVGAGI.

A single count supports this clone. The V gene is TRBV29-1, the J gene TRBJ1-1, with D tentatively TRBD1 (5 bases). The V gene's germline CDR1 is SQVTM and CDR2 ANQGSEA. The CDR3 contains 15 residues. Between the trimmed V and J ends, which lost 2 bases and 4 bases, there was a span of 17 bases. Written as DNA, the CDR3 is TGCAGCGTTGAAACGAGTCGGGGGTTGGCCACTGAAGCTTTCTTT. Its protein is CSVETSRGLATEAFF.

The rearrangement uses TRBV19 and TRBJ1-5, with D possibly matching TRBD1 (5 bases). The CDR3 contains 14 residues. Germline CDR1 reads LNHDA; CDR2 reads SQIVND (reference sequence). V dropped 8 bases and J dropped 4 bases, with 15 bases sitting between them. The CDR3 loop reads CASGYPGKNQPQHF. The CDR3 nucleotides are TGTGCCAGTGGGTATCCAGGGAAAAATCAGCCCCAGCATTTT.

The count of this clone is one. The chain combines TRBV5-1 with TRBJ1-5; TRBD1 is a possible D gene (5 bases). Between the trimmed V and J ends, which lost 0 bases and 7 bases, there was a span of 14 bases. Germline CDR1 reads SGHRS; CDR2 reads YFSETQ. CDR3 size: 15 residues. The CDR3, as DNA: TGCGCCAGCAGCTTGGTCGGCAGGGAGGACCAGCCCCAGCATTTT. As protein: CASSLVGREDQPQHF.

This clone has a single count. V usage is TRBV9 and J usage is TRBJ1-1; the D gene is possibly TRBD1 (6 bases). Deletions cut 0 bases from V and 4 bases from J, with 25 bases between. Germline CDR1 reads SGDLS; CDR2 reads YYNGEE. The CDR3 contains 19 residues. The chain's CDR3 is CASSVDPRAGRGGGTEAFF. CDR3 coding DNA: TGTGCCAGCAGCGTAGATCCCAGGGCAGGGAGGGGGGGAGGCACTGAAGCTTTCTTT.

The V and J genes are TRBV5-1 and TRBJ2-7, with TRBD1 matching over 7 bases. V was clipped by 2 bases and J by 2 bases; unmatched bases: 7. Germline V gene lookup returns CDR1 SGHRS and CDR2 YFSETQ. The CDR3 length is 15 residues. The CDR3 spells CASSLSTGDTYEQYF. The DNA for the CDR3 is TGCGCCAGCAGCTTAAGTACAGGGGACACCTACGAGCAGTACTTC.

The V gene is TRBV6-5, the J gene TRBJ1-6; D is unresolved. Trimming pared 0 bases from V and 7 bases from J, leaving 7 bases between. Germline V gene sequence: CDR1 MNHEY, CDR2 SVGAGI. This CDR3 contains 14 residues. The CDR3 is CASSYSPVNSPLHF. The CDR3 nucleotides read TGTGCCAGCAGTTACTCTCCAGTGAATTCACCCCTCCACTTT.

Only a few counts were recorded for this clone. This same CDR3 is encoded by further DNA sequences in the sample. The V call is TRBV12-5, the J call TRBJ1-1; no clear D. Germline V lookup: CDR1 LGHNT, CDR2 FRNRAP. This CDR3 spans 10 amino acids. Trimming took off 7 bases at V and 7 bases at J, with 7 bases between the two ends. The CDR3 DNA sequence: TGTGCTAGTGTTACCGGTGAAGCTTTCTTT. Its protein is CASVTGEAFF. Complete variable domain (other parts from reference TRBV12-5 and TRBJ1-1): DARVTQTPRHKVTEMGQEVTMRCQPILGHNTVFWYRQTMMQGLELLAYFRNRAPLDDSGMPKDRFSAEMPDATLATLKIQPSEPRDSAVYFCASVTGEAFFGQGTRLTVV.

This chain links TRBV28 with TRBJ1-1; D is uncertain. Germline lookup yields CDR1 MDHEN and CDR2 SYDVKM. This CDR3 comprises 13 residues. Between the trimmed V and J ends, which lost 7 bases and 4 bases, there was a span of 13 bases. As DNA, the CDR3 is TGTGCCAGCACCGAAGCCCGTGGCACTGAAGCTTTCTTT. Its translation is CASTEARGTEAFF.

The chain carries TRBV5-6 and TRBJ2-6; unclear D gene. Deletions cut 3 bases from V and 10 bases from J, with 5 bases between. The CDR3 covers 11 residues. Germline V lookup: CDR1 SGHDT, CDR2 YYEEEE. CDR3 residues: CASSSQNVLTF. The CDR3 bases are TGTGCCAGCAGCTCCCAAAACGTCCTGACTTTC.

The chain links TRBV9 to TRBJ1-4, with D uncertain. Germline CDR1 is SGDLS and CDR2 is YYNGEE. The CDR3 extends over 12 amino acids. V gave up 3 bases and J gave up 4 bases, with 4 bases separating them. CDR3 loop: CASSGYNEKLFF. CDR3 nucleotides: TGTGCCAGCAGCGGTTATAATGAAAAACTGTTTTTT.

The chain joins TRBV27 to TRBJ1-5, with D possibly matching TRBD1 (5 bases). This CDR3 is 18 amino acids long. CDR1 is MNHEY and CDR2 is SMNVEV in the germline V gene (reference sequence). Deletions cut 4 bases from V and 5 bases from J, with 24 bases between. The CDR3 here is CASSSRDSILVVHQPQHF. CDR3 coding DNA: TGTGCCAGCAGTTCCCGGGACTCAATTTTGGTAGTTCATCAGCCCCAGCATTTT.

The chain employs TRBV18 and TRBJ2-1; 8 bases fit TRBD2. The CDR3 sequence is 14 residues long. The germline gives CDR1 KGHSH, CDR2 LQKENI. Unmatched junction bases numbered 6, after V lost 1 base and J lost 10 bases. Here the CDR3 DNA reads TGTGCCAGCTCACCACTAGCGGGGCGAGGGGAGCAGTTCTTC. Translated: CASSPLAGRGEQFF.

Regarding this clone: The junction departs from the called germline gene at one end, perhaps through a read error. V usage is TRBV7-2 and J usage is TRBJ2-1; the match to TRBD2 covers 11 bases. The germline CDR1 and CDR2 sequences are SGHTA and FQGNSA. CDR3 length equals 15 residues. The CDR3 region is CASSLAGGPYNEQFF. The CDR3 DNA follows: TGTGCCAGCAGTTTAGCGGGAGGGCCTTACAATGAGCAGTTCTTC.

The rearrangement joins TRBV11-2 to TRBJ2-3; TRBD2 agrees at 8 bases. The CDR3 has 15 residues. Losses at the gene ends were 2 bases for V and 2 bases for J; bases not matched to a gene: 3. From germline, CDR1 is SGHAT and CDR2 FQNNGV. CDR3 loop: CASSLIAGFTDTQYF. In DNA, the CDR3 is TGTGCCAGCAGCTTAATAGCGGGATTCACAGATACGCAGTATTTT.